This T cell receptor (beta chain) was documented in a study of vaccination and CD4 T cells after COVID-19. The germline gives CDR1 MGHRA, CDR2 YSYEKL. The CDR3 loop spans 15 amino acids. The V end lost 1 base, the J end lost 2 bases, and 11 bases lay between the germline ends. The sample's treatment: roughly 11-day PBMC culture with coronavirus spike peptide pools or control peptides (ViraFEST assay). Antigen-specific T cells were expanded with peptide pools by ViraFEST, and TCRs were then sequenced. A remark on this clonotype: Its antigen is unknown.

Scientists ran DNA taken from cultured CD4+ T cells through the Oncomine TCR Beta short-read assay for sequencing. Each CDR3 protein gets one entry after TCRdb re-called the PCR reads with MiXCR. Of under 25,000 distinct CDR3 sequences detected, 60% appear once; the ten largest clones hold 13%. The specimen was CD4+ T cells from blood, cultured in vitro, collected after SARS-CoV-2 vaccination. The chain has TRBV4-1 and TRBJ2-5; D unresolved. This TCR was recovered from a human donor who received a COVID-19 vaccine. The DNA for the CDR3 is TGCGCCAGCAGCCAAGGCACTGCCCAACAAGAGACCCAGTACTTC. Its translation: CASSQGTAQQETQYF.